This paragraph covers one T cell receptor beta chain sequence. Its antigen is unidentified. Possible read error: a much larger clone is one base away. This sample is drawn from a study of T cell repertoires in cytomegalovirus infection. Study overall: Shared public TCR beta signatures pointed to both CMV infection and a matching HLA type.

V was cut by 6 bases and J by 3 bases, with 5 bases left in between. This CDR3 comprises 12 residues. Germline V gene lookup returns CDR1 ENHRY and CDR2 SYGVKD. TCRdb reprocessed the reads with MiXCR, giving one entry per CDR3 protein. The data show approximately 910,000 distinct CDR3 sequences, 31% seen once. The sample was cultured CD8+ T cells from PBMCs, taken from culture after CMV antigen stimulation. This chain joins TRBV10-3 and TRBJ2-2; D assignment may be TRBD1 or TRBD2 (5 bases each). The source of this sequence is a human donor in good health (CMV status not recorded). Some clones in this sample may be carry-over from other donors' samples. This CDR3 is CAIRGDTGELFF. In nucleotides, the CDR3 is TGTGCCATCAGGGGGGACACCGGGGAGCTGTTTTTT.